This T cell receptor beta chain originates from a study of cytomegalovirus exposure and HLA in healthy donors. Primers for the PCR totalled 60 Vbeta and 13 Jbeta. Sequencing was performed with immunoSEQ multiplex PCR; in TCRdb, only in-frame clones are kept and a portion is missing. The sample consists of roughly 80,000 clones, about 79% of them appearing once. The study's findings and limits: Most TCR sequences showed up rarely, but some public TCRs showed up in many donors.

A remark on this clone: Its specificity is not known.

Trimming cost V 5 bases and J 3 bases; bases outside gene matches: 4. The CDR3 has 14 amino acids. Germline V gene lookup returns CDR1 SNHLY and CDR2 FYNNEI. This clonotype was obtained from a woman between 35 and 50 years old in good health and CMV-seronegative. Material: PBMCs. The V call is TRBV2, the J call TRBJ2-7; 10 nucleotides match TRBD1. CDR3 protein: CASSRGTGDYEQYF. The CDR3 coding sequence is TGTGCCAGCAGTCGAGGGACAGGGGACTACGAGCAGTACTTC.